A selection of T cell receptor beta chains follows, all from one sample in a study of breast tumors, draining lymph nodes, adjacent tissues. Each CDR3 protein gets one entry after TCRdb re-called the multiplex PCR reads with MiXCR. The sample has roughly 70,000 distinct CDR3 sequences; about 40% are singletons. The sample was breast tumor tissue. These receptor sequences come from a female donor with breast cancer. Some clones in this sample may be carry-over from other donors' samples. CDR3s include the opening cysteine and the closing phenylalanine or tryptophan. Fields, in order: V gene, clone size, D gene, J gene, CDR3 DNA, CDR3 protein. D genes are given only for firm matches. Size values are once, few and many counts, or a class for expanded clones, and some rows have none.

v_call: TRBV5-1; clone_size: many; d_call: .; j_call: TRBJ1-2; cdr3_nt: TGCGCCAGCAGCACGGGCCCCTTAGGCTACACCTTC; cdr3_aa: CASSTGPLGYTF
v_call: TRBV7-3; clone_size: many; d_call: TRBD2; j_call: TRBJ2-7; cdr3_nt: TGTGCCAGCAGCTTACAAGCGGGGGTGTTCTACGAGCAGTACTTC; cdr3_aa: CASSLQAGVFYEQYF
v_call: TRBV12-3/TRBV12-4; clone_size: many; d_call: .; j_call: TRBJ2-1; cdr3_nt: TGTGCCAGCAGTCTTACAGGTTACAATGAGCAGTTCTTC; cdr3_aa: CASSLTGYNEQFF
v_call: TRBV29-1; clone_size: medium-sized; d_call: TRBD2; j_call: TRBJ2-1; cdr3_nt: TGCAGCGTGGAGCGGGATAGCTCCTACAATGAGCAGTTCTTC; cdr3_aa: CSVERDSSYNEQFF
v_call: TRBV7-9; clone_size: .; d_call: .; j_call: TRBJ1-1; cdr3_nt: TGTGCCAGCAGCATCGGGCCATCAGGGACTGAAGCTTTCTTT; cdr3_aa: CASSIGPSGTEAFF
v_call: TRBV7-2; clone_size: .; d_call: .; j_call: TRBJ1-6; cdr3_nt: TGTGCCAGCAGCTCGGGATGGTCCTATAATTCACCCCTCCACTTT; cdr3_aa: CASSSGWSYNSPLHF
v_call: TRBV6-1; clone_size: .; d_call: .; j_call: TRBJ1-5; cdr3_nt: TGTGCCAGCAGGCGGCCAGGGGCCGGGCGGCCCCAGCATTTT; cdr3_aa: CASRRPGAGRPQHF
v_call: TRBV10-2; clone_size: .; d_call: TRBD1; j_call: TRBJ1-6; cdr3_nt: TGCGCCAGCTCTGACAGGGTCAATTCACCCCTCCACTTT; cdr3_aa: CASSDRVNSPLHF
v_call: TRBV29-1; clone_size: .; d_call: TRBD1; j_call: TRBJ2-5; cdr3_nt: TGCAGCGATGACAGGGGTCAAGAGACCCAGTACTTC; cdr3_aa: CSDDRGQETQYF
v_call: TRBV11-2; clone_size: once; d_call: TRBD2; j_call: TRBJ2-5; cdr3_nt: TGTGCCAGCAGCTCCCTAGCGGGGCGGGAGACCCAGTACTTC; cdr3_aa: CASSSLAGRETQYF
v_call: TRBV7-2; clone_size: many; d_call: .; j_call: TRBJ1-4; cdr3_nt: TGTGCCAGCAGTTTCGGCGGTCCTAATGAAAAACTGTTTTTT; cdr3_aa: CASSFGGPNEKLFF
v_call: TRBV6-5; clone_size: once; d_call: .; j_call: TRBJ1-3; cdr3_nt: TGTGCCAGCAGCCAAGGGGCTAGCGGGGCGAACACCATATATTTT; cdr3_aa: CASSQGASGANTIYF
v_call: TRBV27; clone_size: many; d_call: TRBD1; j_call: TRBJ1-5; cdr3_nt: TGTGCCAGCAGTTTACAGGGGGCAATACAGCCCCAGCATTTT; cdr3_aa: CASSLQGAIQPQHF
v_call: TRBV15; clone_size: many; d_call: TRBD1; j_call: TRBJ2-7; cdr3_nt: TGTGCCACCAGCAGCGATACAGGGGCCCCCTACGAGCAGTACTTC; cdr3_aa: CATSSDTGAPYEQYF
v_call: TRBV7-8; clone_size: medium-sized; d_call: .; j_call: TRBJ2-7; cdr3_nt: TGTGCCAGCAGCCACCTCCGGAGGAGACCCTACGAGCAGTACTTC; cdr3_aa: CASSHLRRRPYEQYF
v_call: TRBV20-1; clone_size: few; d_call: TRBD2; j_call: TRBJ2-1; cdr3_nt: TGCAGTGCTAGAGCCCGGACTAGCGGGGCTTCTGCGTACAATGAGCAGTTCTTC; cdr3_aa: CSARARTSGASAYNEQFF
v_call: TRBV20-1; clone_size: .; d_call: TRBD2; j_call: TRBJ2-1; cdr3_nt: TGCAGTGCTAGATTAATAGCGGGAGCGTCGAACAATGAGCAGTTCTTC; cdr3_aa: CSARLIAGASNNEQFF
v_call: TRBV9; clone_size: .; d_call: .; j_call: TRBJ1-1; cdr3_nt: TGTGCCAGCAGCGTTAGTAGCGGGAGAGGTGAAGCTTTCTTT; cdr3_aa: CASSVSSGRGEAFF
v_call: TRBV12-3/TRBV12-4; clone_size: .; d_call: TRBD2; j_call: TRBJ2-5; cdr3_nt: TGTGCCAGCAGCGCCGGGACTAGCCAAGAGACCCAGTACTTC; cdr3_aa: CASSAGTSQETQYF
v_call: TRBV13; clone_size: many; d_call: TRBD1; j_call: TRBJ2-1; cdr3_nt: TGTGCCAGCAGCGTGGGACAGTACAATGAGCAGTTCTTC; cdr3_aa: CASSVGQYNEQFF
v_call: TRBV12-3/TRBV12-4; clone_size: many; d_call: .; j_call: TRBJ1-6; cdr3_nt: TGTGCCAGCAGTTTAGGGCTTAATTCACCCCTCCACTTT; cdr3_aa: CASSLGLNSPLHF
v_call: TRBV12-3/TRBV12-4; clone_size: .; d_call: TRBD1; j_call: TRBJ1-2; cdr3_nt: TGTGCCAGCAGAGCCGGGACAGGGAACTATGGCTACACCTTC; cdr3_aa: CASRAGTGNYGYTF
v_call: TRBV20-1; clone_size: many; d_call: .; j_call: TRBJ2-1; cdr3_nt: TGCAGTGCTAGAGTCCGGGGAAATCGTGAGCAGTTCTTC; cdr3_aa: CSARVRGNREQFF
v_call: TRBV12-3/TRBV12-4; clone_size: .; d_call: .; j_call: TRBJ2-5; cdr3_nt: TGTGCCAGCAGCTCGGCCCCCCCACGGGAGCGGGAGACCCAGTACTTC; cdr3_aa: CASSSAPPRERETQYF
v_call: TRBV12-3/TRBV12-4; clone_size: many; d_call: TRBD1; j_call: TRBJ2-7; cdr3_nt: TGTGCCAGCGGGGACAGGGGATCCTACGAGCAGTACTTC; cdr3_aa: CASGDRGSYEQYF
v_call: TRBV2; clone_size: many; d_call: .; j_call: TRBJ2-5; cdr3_nt: TGTGCCAGCAGTGAAGCGCGGTCCAGGGGAAAGACCCAGTACTTC; cdr3_aa: CASSEARSRGKTQYF
v_call: TRBV7-6; clone_size: many; d_call: TRBD2; j_call: TRBJ2-7; cdr3_nt: TGTGCCAGCAGCTTAGGTCTAGCGGGGGACACAGTTGCCTACGAGCAGTACTTC; cdr3_aa: CASSLGLAGDTVAYEQYF
v_call: TRBV7-9; clone_size: .; d_call: TRBD2; j_call: TRBJ2-5; cdr3_nt: TGTGCCAGCAGCTTAAGCGGGGCGGGAAAAGAAACCCAGCACTTC; cdr3_aa: CASSLSGAGKETQHF
v_call: TRBV7-8; clone_size: many; d_call: .; j_call: TRBJ2-7; cdr3_nt: TGTGCCAGCAGCTTAGTCAGGGGACCTTCCTACGAGCAGTACTTC; cdr3_aa: CASSLVRGPSYEQYF
v_call: TRBV11-2; clone_size: many; d_call: TRBD2; j_call: TRBJ2-3; cdr3_nt: TGTGCCAGCAGCTTAGGGGCTAGCGGGTTGTCTACGCAGTATTTT; cdr3_aa: CASSLGASGLSTQYF
v_call: TRBV24-1; clone_size: .; d_call: .; j_call: TRBJ2-1; cdr3_nt: TGTGCCACCAGTGATTTGTCAGGGAGCACCTACAATGAGCAGTTCTTC; cdr3_aa: CATSDLSGSTYNEQFF
v_call: TRBV11-3; clone_size: .; d_call: .; j_call: TRBJ2-3; cdr3_nt: TGTGCCAGCAGCTCCTCTAGCACAGATACGCAGAATTTT; cdr3_aa: CASSSSSTDTQNF
v_call: TRBV6-5; clone_size: once; d_call: TRBD2; j_call: TRBJ2-6; cdr3_nt: TGTGCCAGCAGCGAGTCCACGGGAGGGAACTCTGGGGCCAACGTCCTGACTTTC; cdr3_aa: CASSESTGGNSGANVLTF
v_call: TRBV6-5; clone_size: .; d_call: TRBD1; j_call: TRBJ1-5; cdr3_nt: TGTGCCAGCAGTTATAGCGGGACAGGGTACGACCAGCCCCAGCATTTT; cdr3_aa: CASSYSGTGYDQPQHF
v_call: TRBV4-2; clone_size: .; d_call: TRBD1; j_call: TRBJ2-1; cdr3_nt: TGTGCCAGCAGCCAAGCCCGGGACAGAGGCAATGAGCAGTTCTTC; cdr3_aa: CASSQARDRGNEQFF
v_call: TRBV12-5; clone_size: once; d_call: TRBD2; j_call: TRBJ2-3; cdr3_nt: TGTGCCAGCAGTTTTTCTTCTAGCGGGACTACAGATACGCAGTATTTT; cdr3_aa: CASSFSSSGTTDTQYF
v_call: TRBV12-3/TRBV12-4; clone_size: medium-sized; d_call: .; j_call: TRBJ2-3; cdr3_nt: TGTGCCAGCAGTGCCCGGGGGGCGCTTGGCACAGATACGCAGTATTTT; cdr3_aa: CASSARGALGTDTQYF
v_call: TRBV29-1; clone_size: .; d_call: .; j_call: TRBJ2-6; cdr3_nt: TGCAGCGTTGGGACCGGGGGCACTGGGGCCAACGTCCTGACTTTC; cdr3_aa: CSVGTGGTGANVLTF
v_call: TRBV7-6; clone_size: many; d_call: TRBD2; j_call: TRBJ2-5; cdr3_nt: TGTGCCAGCAGCTTAGGACTAGCGGGAGGGGGGCAAGAGACCCAGTACTTC; cdr3_aa: CASSLGLAGGGQETQYF
v_call: TRBV5-1; clone_size: many; d_call: TRBD1; j_call: TRBJ2-3; cdr3_nt: TGCGCCAGCAGCTTGGGTTGGGGACAGGGTTCAGATACGCAGTATTTT; cdr3_aa: CASSLGWGQGSDTQYF
v_call: TRBV2; clone_size: .; d_call: .; j_call: TRBJ2-3; cdr3_nt: TGTGCCAGCAAGGTCGACTCAAGCACAGATACGCAGTATTTT; cdr3_aa: CASKVDSSTDTQYF
v_call: TRBV7-6; clone_size: many; d_call: TRBD2; j_call: TRBJ2-3; cdr3_nt: TGTGCCAGCAGCGTGGGGGGGACTAGCGGGGGGTCAGATACGCAGTATTTT; cdr3_aa: CASSVGGTSGGSDTQYF
v_call: TRBV5-6; clone_size: .; d_call: TRBD1; j_call: TRBJ1-5; cdr3_nt: TGTGCCAGCAGCTCACCCAGGGGGCGATTCAATCAGCCCCAGCATTTT; cdr3_aa: CASSSPRGRFNQPQHF
v_call: TRBV5-5; clone_size: many; d_call: .; j_call: TRBJ2-5; cdr3_nt: TGTGCCAGCAGACCTCAAATAGGGCGTGAGACCCAGTACTTC; cdr3_aa: CASRPQIGRETQYF
v_call: TRBV7-3; clone_size: many; d_call: .; j_call: TRBJ2-5; cdr3_nt: TGTGCCAGCAGCTTAGGGGGGAGCCGGGGAGAGACCCAGTACTTC; cdr3_aa: CASSLGGSRGETQYF
v_call: TRBV5-4; clone_size: .; d_call: TRBD2; j_call: TRBJ2-7; cdr3_nt: TGTGCCAGCAGCTTGGACATGGCGCGGGAGCCTCGCGAGCAGTACTTC; cdr3_aa: CASSLDMAREPREQYF
v_call: TRBV6-1; clone_size: many; d_call: .; j_call: TRBJ1-2; cdr3_nt: TGTGCCAGCAGTGACCCGGCTTTGGGTAACGATGGCTACACCTTC; cdr3_aa: CASSDPALGNDGYTF
v_call: TRBV15; clone_size: .; d_call: TRBD2; j_call: TRBJ2-3; cdr3_nt: TGTGCCACCAGCAGTAGCGGGGGGAGTGATACGCAGTATTTT; cdr3_aa: CATSSSGGSDTQYF
v_call: TRBV12-3/TRBV12-4; clone_size: .; d_call: TRBD2; j_call: TRBJ2-2; cdr3_nt: TGTGACCGCAGTCTTAGCGGGAGAGGTACCGGGGAGCTGTTTTTT; cdr3_aa: CDRSLSGRGTGELFF
v_call: TRBV10-1; clone_size: .; d_call: .; j_call: TRBJ1-3; cdr3_nt: TGCGCCAGCAGTGAGGTTAGGTATTCTGGAAACACCATATATTTT; cdr3_aa: CASSEVRYSGNTIYF
v_call: TRBV20-1; clone_size: .; d_call: .; j_call: TRBJ2-3; cdr3_nt: TGCAGTGCTAGAAGTTCGACGGGGAGCCCAGATACGCAGTATTTT; cdr3_aa: CSARSSTGSPDTQYF
v_call: TRBV19; clone_size: many; d_call: .; j_call: TRBJ2-1; cdr3_nt: TGTGCCAGTACCCCTGTGGTCAGGGGAGTCCCTGAGCAGTTCTTC; cdr3_aa: CASTPVVRGVPEQFF
v_call: TRBV25-1; clone_size: .; d_call: .; j_call: TRBJ2-2; cdr3_nt: TGTGCCAGCGGAAAGGGGGGTGACACCGGGGAGCTGTTTTTT; cdr3_aa: CASGKGGDTGELFF